This T cell receptor beta chain was found in a study of Tregs in tolerant kidney transplant recipients. TCRdb's copy holds only in-frame clones and misses some; the assay was immunoSEQ multiplex PCR. The sample consists of some 60,000 clones, around 80% of them appearing once. V was shortened by 11 bases and J by 9 bases, with 20 bases between the two germline ends. The CDR3 totals 13 residues. Germline V gene data show CDR1 as ENHRY and CDR2 as SYGVKD. This receptor was taken from a human donor in good health. The genes are TRBV10-3 and TRBJ2-1; D is undetermined. The source material was CD4+ T cells from blood. CDR3 coding DNA: TGTGCCTCGCAGTCAGGCTTGATTAGTGAGCAGTTCTTC. It translates to CASQSGLISEQFF.